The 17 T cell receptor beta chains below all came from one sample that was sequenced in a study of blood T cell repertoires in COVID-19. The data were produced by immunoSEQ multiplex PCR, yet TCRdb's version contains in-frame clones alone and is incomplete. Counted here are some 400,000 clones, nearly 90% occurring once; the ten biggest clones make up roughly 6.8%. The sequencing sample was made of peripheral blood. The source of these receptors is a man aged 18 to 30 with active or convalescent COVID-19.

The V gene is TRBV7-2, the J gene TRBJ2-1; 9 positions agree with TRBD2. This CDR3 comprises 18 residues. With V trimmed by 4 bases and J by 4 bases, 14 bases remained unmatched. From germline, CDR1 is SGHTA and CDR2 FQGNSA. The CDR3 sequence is CASSSLMGLAGSYNEQFF. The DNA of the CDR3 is TGTGCCAGCAGCTCCCTAATGGGGCTAGCGGGGTCATACAATGAGCAGTTCTTC.

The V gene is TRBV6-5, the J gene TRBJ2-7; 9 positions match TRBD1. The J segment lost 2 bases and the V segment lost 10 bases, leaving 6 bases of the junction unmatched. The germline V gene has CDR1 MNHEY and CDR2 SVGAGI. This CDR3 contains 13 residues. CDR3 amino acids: CATYRTGAYEQYF. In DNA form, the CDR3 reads TGTGCCACGTACCGGACAGGGGCCTACGAGCAGTACTTC.

In DNA form, the CDR3 reads TGTGCCAGCAGCTCGACAGGGGGCCGGGAGACCCAGTACTTC. This translates into CASSSTGGRETQYF. V is TRBV7-2 and J is TRBJ2-5; 10 bases agree with TRBD1. V lost 4 bases to trimming and J lost 5 bases; unmatched junction nucleotides: 4. The CDR3 is made up of 14 amino acids. Germline V CDR1 and CDR2: SGHTA, FQGNSA.

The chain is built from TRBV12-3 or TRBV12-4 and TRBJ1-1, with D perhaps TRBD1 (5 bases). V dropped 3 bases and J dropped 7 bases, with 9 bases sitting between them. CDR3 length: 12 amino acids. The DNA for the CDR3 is TGTGCCAGCAGTTTTAGCAGGGATGAAGCTTTCTTT. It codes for CASSFSRDEAFF.

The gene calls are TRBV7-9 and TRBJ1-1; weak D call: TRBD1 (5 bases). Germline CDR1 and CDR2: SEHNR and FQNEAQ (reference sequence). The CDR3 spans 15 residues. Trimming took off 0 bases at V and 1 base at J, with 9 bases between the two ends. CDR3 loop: CASSLAGGKNTEAFF. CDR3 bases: TGTGCCAGCAGCTTAGCCGGGGGAAAGAACACTGAAGCTTTCTTT.

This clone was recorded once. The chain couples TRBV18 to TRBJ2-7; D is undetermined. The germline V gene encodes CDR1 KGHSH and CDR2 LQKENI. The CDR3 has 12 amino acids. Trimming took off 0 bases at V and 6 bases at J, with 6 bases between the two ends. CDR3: CASSPPSFEQYF. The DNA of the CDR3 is TGTGCCAGCTCACCACCTTCGTTCGAGCAGTACTTC.

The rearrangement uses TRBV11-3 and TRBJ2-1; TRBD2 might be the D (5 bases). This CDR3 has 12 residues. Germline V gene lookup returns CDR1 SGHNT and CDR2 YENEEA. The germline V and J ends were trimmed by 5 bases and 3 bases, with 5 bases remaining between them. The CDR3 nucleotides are TGTGCCAGCAGCGACTACTACAATGAGCAGTTCTTC. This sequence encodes CASSDYYNEQFF.

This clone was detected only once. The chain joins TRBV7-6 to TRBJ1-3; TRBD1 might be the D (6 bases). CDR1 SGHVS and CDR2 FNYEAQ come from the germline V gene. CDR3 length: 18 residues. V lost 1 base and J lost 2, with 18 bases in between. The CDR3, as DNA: TGTGCCAGCAGCTTAGGGCCGAGGGGGGGCGAGACTGGAAACACCATATATTTT. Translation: CASSLGPRGGETGNTIYF.

For the CDR3, the DNA is TGTGCCAGCAGTTTATTTCCAGCGGGAGGGCCCGGGGAGCTGTTTTTT. Protein sequence: CASSLFPAGGPGELFF. This rearrangement joins TRBV27 to TRBJ2-2; 10 nucleotides line up with TRBD2. The CDR3 sequence is 16 residues long. CDR1 is MNHEY and CDR2 is SMNVEV in the germline V gene (reference sequence). With 1 base clipped from V and 6 bases from J, the junction kept 5 bases outside the gene matches.

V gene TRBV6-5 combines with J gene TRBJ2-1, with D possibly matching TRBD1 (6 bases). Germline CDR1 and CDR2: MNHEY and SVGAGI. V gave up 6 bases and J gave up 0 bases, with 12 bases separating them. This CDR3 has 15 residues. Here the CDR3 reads CASSSGVVSYNEQFF. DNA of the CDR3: TGTGCCAGCAGCTCAGGGGTTGTCTCCTACAATGAGCAGTTCTTC.

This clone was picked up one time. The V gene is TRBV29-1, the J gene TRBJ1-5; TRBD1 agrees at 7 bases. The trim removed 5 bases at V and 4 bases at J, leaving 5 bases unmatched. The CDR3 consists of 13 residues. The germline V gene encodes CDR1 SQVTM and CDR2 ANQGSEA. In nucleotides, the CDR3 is TGCAGCGTTAGAGACAGGGTGAATCAGCCCCAGCATTTT. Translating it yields CSVRDRVNQPQHF. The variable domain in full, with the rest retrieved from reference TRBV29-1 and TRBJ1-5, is SAVISQKPSRDICQRGTSLTIQCQVDSQVTMMFWYRQQPGQSLTLIATANQGSEATYESGFVIDKFPISRPNLTFSTLTVSNMSPEDSSIYLCSVRDRVNQPQHFGDGTRLSIL.

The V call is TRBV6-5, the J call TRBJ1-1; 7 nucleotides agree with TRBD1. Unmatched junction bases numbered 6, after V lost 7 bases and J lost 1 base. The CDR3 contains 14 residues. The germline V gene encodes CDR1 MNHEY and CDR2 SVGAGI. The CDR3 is CASKTDRRNTEAFF. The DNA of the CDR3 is TGTGCCAGCAAAACGGACAGGAGGAACACTGAAGCTTTCTTT.

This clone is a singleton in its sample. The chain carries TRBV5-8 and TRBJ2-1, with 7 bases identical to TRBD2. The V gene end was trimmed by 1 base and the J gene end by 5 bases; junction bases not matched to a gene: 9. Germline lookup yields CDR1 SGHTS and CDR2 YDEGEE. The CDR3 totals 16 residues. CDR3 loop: CASSLWGRVPNNEQFF. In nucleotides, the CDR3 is TGTGCCAGCAGCTTGTGGGGGAGGGTCCCCAACAATGAGCAGTTCTTC. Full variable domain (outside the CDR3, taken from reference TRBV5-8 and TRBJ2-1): EAGVTQSPTHLIKTRGQQATLRCSPISGHTSVYWYQQALGLGLQFLLWYDEGEERNRGNFPPRFSGRQFPNYSSELNVNALELEDSALYLCASSLWGRVPNNEQFFGPGTRLTVL.

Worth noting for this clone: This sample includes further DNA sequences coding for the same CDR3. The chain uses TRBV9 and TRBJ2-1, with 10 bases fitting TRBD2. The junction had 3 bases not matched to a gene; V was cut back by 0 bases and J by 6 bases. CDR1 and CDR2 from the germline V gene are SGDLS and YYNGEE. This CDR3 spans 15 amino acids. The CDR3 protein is CASSVGLAGVNEQFF. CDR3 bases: TGTGCCAGCAGCGTAGGCCTAGCGGGAGTCAATGAGCAGTTCTTC.

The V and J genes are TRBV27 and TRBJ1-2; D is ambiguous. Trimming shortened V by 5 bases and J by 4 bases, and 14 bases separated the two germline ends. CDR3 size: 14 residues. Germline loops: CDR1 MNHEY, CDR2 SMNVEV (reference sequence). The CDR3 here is CASSRSGRVYGYTF. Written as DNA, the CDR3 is TGTGCCAGCAGTAGGTCGGGGAGGGTCTATGGCTACACCTTC.

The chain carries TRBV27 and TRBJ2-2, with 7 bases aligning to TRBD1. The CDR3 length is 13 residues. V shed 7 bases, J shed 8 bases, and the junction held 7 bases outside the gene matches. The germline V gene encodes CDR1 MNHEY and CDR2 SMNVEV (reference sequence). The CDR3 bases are TGTGCCAGCACCGGACAGGCTGGAGGGGAGCTGTTTTTT. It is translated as CASTGQAGGELFF.

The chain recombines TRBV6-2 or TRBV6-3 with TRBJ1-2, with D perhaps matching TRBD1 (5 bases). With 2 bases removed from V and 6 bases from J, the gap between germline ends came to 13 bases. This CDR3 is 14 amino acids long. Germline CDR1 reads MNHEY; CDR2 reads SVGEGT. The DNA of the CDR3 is TGTGCCAGCAGTTACCGGGGCGGCGGGAATGGCTACACCTTC. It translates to CASSYRGGGNGYTF.